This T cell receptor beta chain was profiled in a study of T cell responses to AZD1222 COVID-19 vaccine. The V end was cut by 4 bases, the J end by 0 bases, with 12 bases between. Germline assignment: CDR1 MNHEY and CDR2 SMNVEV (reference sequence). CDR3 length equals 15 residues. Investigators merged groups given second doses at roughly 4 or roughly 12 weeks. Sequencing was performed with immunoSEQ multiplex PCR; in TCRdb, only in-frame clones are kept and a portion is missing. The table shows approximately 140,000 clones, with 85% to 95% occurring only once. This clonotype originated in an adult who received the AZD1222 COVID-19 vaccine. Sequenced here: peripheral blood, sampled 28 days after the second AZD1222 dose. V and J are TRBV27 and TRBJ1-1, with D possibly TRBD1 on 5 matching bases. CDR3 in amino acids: CASSSIGGMNTEAFF. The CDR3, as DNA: TGTGCCAGCAGTTCTATCGGGGGAATGAACACTGAAGCTTTCTTT.